The 10 T cell receptor beta chains below come from one sample, sequenced in a study of shared clonotypes between healthy human individuals. Profiling relied on immunoSEQ multiplex PCR, and the TCRdb table lists in-frame clones only, not all of them. The sample gives roughly 1,500,000 clones, approximately 98% of which show up once; less than 0.55% is in the top ten. The sample comprised naive CD4+ T cells sorted from blood. Regarding subset: CD45RA+ positively selected. These receptors were collected from a man younger than 45 in good health.

V is TRBV28 and J is TRBJ2-7; D is unresolved. The CDR3 spans 15 residues. CDR1 and CDR2 from the germline V gene are MDHEN and SYDVKM. Trimming stripped 1 base from V and 0 bases from J, with 10 bases between. CDR3 protein: CASSLSGYSSYEQYF. The CDR3 DNA reads TGTGCCAGCAGTTTATCTGGTTATAGCTCCTACGAGCAGTACTTC. Together with reference TRBV28 and TRBJ2-7, the CDR3 gives the full variable domain: DVKVTQSSRYLVKRTGEKVFLECVQDMDHENMFWYRQDPGLGLRLIYFSYDVKMKEKGDIPEGYSVSREKKERFSLILESASTNQTSMYLCASSLSGYSSYEQYFGPGTRLTVT.

In the case of this clone: This sample also contains other DNA sequences that code for the same CDR3. V and J are TRBV5-1 and TRBJ2-3; 9 nucleotides agree with TRBD2. The V segment lost 0 bases and the J segment 0 bases; nucleotides outside the gene matches: 2. Germline CDR1 reads SGHRS; CDR2 reads YFSETQ. The CDR3 consists of 16 residues. The CDR3 bases are TGCGCCAGCAGCTTGGAGACTAGCGGAAGCACAGATACGCAGTATTTT. Translating gives CASSLETSGSTDTQYF.

The rearrangement joins TRBV7-2 to TRBJ2-7; D is unresolved. Germline lookup yields CDR1 SGHTA and CDR2 FQGNSA. Between the trimmed V and J ends, which lost 1 base and 0 bases, there was a span of 10 bases. This CDR3 has 15 amino acids. The CDR3 is CASSLGATSSYEQYF. CDR3 sequence (DNA): TGTGCCAGCAGCTTAGGAGCGACGAGCTCCTACGAGCAGTACTTC. Filled out from reference TRBV7-2 and TRBJ2-7, the complete variable domain reads GAGVSQSPSNKVTEKGKDVELRCDPISGHTALYWYRQSLGQGLEFLIYFQGNSAPDKSGLPSDRFSAERTGGSVSTLTIQRTQQEDSAVYLCASSLGATSSYEQYFGPGTRLTVT.

The chain carries TRBV11-3 and TRBJ2-7; 13 nucleotides agree with TRBD2. The V segment lost 5 bases and the J segment 6 bases; nucleotides outside the gene matches: 10. In germline, CDR1 is SGHNT, CDR2 YENEEA. This CDR3 has 16 residues. The CDR3 protein is CASSPGWTSGSIEQYF. The CDR3 DNA reads as TGTGCCAGCAGCCCCGGATGGACTAGCGGGAGCATCGAGCAGTACTTC. Drawing the rest from reference TRBV11-3 and TRBJ2-7, the complete variable domain is EAGVVQSPRYKIIEKKQPVAFWCNPISGHNTLYWYLQNLGQGPELLIRYENEEAVDDSQLPKDRFSAERLKGVDSTLKIQPAELGDSAVYLCASSPGWTSGSIEQYFGPGTRLTVT.

The CDR3 nucleotides are TGTGCCAGCCTAATCCGGGAGACAGATACGCAGTATTTT. As protein: CASLIRETDTQYF. The chain has TRBV18 and TRBJ2-3, with D perhaps TRBD2 (6 bases). Germline CDR1 KGHSH, CDR2 LQKENI. Trimming pared 8 bases from V and 3 bases from J, leaving 12 bases between. This CDR3 spans 13 amino acids.

The V call is TRBV25-1, the J call TRBJ1-2, with D possibly being TRBD1 (5 bases). The CDR3 loop spans 17 amino acids. Deletions cut 0 bases from V and 0 bases from J, with 14 bases between. Germline V gene data show CDR1 as MGHDK and CDR2 as SYGVNS. The CDR3 here is CASSEYGRAGANYGYTF. The CDR3 coding sequence is TGTGCCAGCAGTGAATATGGGAGGGCGGGGGCTAACTATGGCTACACCTTC.

The CDR3 loop reads CASSPGTGHNEQFF. CDR3 bases: TGTGCCAGCAGCCCAGGGACAGGCCACAATGAGCAGTTCTTC. The rearrangement joins TRBV7-9 to TRBJ2-1; the match to TRBD1 covers 8 bases. With 5 bases clipped from V and 5 bases from J, the junction kept 5 bases outside the gene matches. This CDR3 region has 14 residues. Germline values: CDR1 SEHNR, CDR2 FQNEAQ (reference sequence).

V usage is TRBV7-9 and J usage is TRBJ2-7; D may correspond to TRBD1 or TRBD2 (6 bases each). From germline, CDR1 is SEHNR and CDR2 FQNEAQ (reference sequence). The germline V and J ends were trimmed by 2 bases and 3 bases, with 11 bases remaining between them. CDR3 length equals 14 residues. The CDR3 is CASSLSGADYEQYF. The CDR3 nucleotides are TGTGCCAGCAGCTTATCGGGGGCTGACTACGAGCAGTACTTC.

The chain combines TRBV7-9 with TRBJ1-2; 9 bases match TRBD1. Per germline, CDR1 SEHNR and CDR2 FQNEAQ (reference sequence). The CDR3 consists of 15 residues. V gave up 5 bases and J gave up 4 bases; unmatched junction bases: 8. The CDR3 is CASSHGQGRPYGYTF. CDR3 bases: TGTGCCAGCAGCCACGGACAGGGGCGCCCCTATGGCTACACCTTC.

The chain carries TRBV11-2 and TRBJ2-5, with D unresolved. Germline values: CDR1 SGHAT, CDR2 FQNNGV. CDR3 length equals 17 residues. Deletions cut 0 bases from V and 2 bases from J, with 16 bases between. The CDR3 spells CASSLDGWTNRQETQYF. As DNA, the CDR3 is TGTGCCAGCAGCTTAGATGGATGGACCAACCGACAAGAGACCCAGTACTTC. Combining the CDR3 with reference TRBV11-2 and TRBJ2-5 gives the whole variable domain EAGVAQSPRYKIIEKRQSVAFWCNPISGHATLYWYQQILGQGPKLLIQFQNNGVVDDSQLPKDRFSAERLKGVDSTLKIQPAKLEDSAVYLCASSLDGWTNRQETQYFGPGTRLLVL.